This entry describes one TCR beta chain. This specimen belongs to a study of blood T cell repertoires in COVID-19. Sequencing used immunoSEQ multiplex PCR; TCRdb keeps in-frame clones, though not all of them. This table holds 210,000 or so clones, roughly nine tenths found once. Looked up from germline, CDR1 is LNHDA and CDR2 is SQIVND (reference sequence). The CDR3 extends over 13 amino acids. V lost 6 bases to trimming and J lost 1 base, with 9 bases between them. This sequence was found in a man aged 35-49 years with active or convalescent COVID-19. Specimen: peripheral blood. This chain joins TRBV19 and TRBJ1-1; perhaps TRBD1 as D (5 bases). DNA for the CDR3: TGTGCCAGTAGGACGACAGAGAACACTGAAGCTTTCTTT. Its translation: CASRTTENTEAFF.